The 14 T cell receptor beta chains in this list originate from one sample, sequenced in a study of T-cell reconstitution after alpha-beta-depleted transplantation in children. Unique molecular identifiers featured in how the TCRbeta library was prepared. TCRdb re-called the PCR reads through MiXCR, storing one row per CDR3 protein. The table shows 250,000 to 400,000 distinct CDR3 sequences, with roughly 25% occurring only once. The starting material was PBMCs, mostly from graft donor cells, obtained 180 days after TCRalphabeta/CD19-depleted stem cell transplant. The origin of the receptors is a male patient between 10 and 17 years old who had a stem cell transplant for acute lymphoblastic leukemia, so the T cells may come from the graft donor.

This clonotype was detected a few times. The V gene is TRBV13, the J gene TRBJ2-4, with D tentatively TRBD1 (5 bases). The CDR3 loop spans 17 amino acids. Trimming removed 4 bases from V and 0 bases from J, with 16 bases in between. Germline V CDR1 and CDR2: PRHDT, FYEKMQ (reference sequence). The CDR3 here is CASSSVTGLLAKNIQYF. The CDR3 DNA follows: TGTGCCAGCAGCTCAGTAACAGGCCTTCTAGCCAAAAACATTCAGTACTTC.

This clonotype was observed a handful of times. The chain uses TRBV11-2 and TRBJ2-3; D not resolved. From germline, CDR1 is SGHAT and CDR2 FQNNGV. The CDR3 loop spans 16 amino acids. With 1 base removed from V and 1 base from J, the gap between germline ends came to 12 bases. CDR3 region: CASSLGWGQGTDTQYF. CDR3 DNA sequence: TGTGCCAGCAGCTTAGGTTGGGGTCAGGGCACAGATACGCAGTATTTT.

The chain uses TRBV5-5 and TRBJ2-1; 8 bases match TRBD1. The junction had 6 bases not matched to a gene; V was cut back by 3 bases and J by 1 base. CDR3 size: 16 residues. The V gene's germline CDR1 is SGHKS and CDR2 YYEKEE (reference sequence). Here the CDR3 reads CASSSPGGRSYNEQFF. CDR3 nucleotides: TGTGCCAGCAGCTCCCCAGGGGGCAGGTCCTACAATGAGCAGTTCTTC.

The CDR3 DNA reads TGCAGTGGGGTCGGGTTTTCAGAGCAGTACTTC. Protein product: CSGVGFSEQYF. The chain uses TRBV20-1 and TRBJ2-7, with unresolved D. V was shortened by 7 bases and J by 7 bases, with 14 bases between the two germline ends. Germline CDR1 reads DFQATT; CDR2 reads SNEGSKA (reference sequence). This CDR3 is 11 amino acids long.

This clonotype has only a few counts. V gene TRBV4-2 combines with J gene TRBJ2-7; D may be TRBD1 (7 bases). Trimming stripped 3 bases from V and 4 bases from J, with 19 bases between. This CDR3 has 16 amino acids. Germline CDR1 and CDR2: LGHNA and YNFKEQ. CDR3 sequence: CASSQQAQGTGYEQYF. As DNA, the CDR3 is TGTGCCAGCAGCCAGCAGGCACAGGGGACTGGGTACGAGCAGTACTTC.

Only a few counts were recorded for this clonotype. Here the CDR3 reads CASSSGRGGSLVNEQFF. The CDR3 bases are TGTGCCAGCAGCTCTGGCCGCGGCGGGAGTTTGGTCAATGAGCAGTTCTTC. The chain couples TRBV7-3 to TRBJ2-1; 7 nucleotides align to TRBD2. The CDR3 has 17 amino acids. Trimming cost V 4 bases and J 6 bases; bases outside gene matches: 15. Germline-derived CDR1 and CDR2 are SGHTA and FQGTGA.

This clonotype was detected ten times or more. The gene calls are TRBV7-3 and TRBJ1-1; the D is unclear. The CDR3 spans 13 residues. V dropped 0 bases and J dropped 3 bases, with 5 bases sitting between them. Germline CDR1 reads SGHTA; CDR2 reads FQGTGA. The DNA for the CDR3 is TGTGCCAGCAGCTTAACGAGGGACACTGAAGCTTTCTTT. Translated, it gives CASSLTRDTEAFF.

This clonotype was found a few times. The genes are TRBV7-7 and TRBJ2-2, with 8 bases that match TRBD2. CDR1 and CDR2 (germline): SSHAT, FNYEAQ (reference sequence). The CDR3 covers 14 residues. Unmatched junction bases numbered 2, after V lost 4 bases and J lost 4 bases. CDR3 sequence: CASSSGGGTGELFF. The CDR3 nucleotides read TGTGCCAGCAGCTCGGGGGGGGGCACCGGGGAGCTGTTTTTT.

The table lists this clonotype with a few counts. This chain connects TRBV7-2 to TRBJ2-6, with D perhaps matching TRBD2 (5 bases). CDR1 is SGHTA and CDR2 is FQGNSA in the germline V gene. This CDR3 has 17 amino acids. V lost 4 bases and J lost 0, with 13 bases in between. CDR3 sequence: CASSSPSAGSGANVLTF. The CDR3 bases are TGTGCCAGCAGCTCACCCAGCGCGGGCTCTGGGGCCAACGTCCTGACTTTC.

V and J are TRBV4-1 and TRBJ2-2; D is uncertain. This CDR3 has 15 amino acids. V dropped 4 bases and J dropped 5 bases, with 14 bases sitting between them. Germline values: CDR1 MGHRA, CDR2 YSYEKL. CDR3 DNA: TGCGCCAGCAGCCCAAGTCCCCTAAGGACCGGGGAGCTGTTTTTT. It encodes CASSPSPLRTGELFF.

The chain uses TRBV7-9 and TRBJ1-6; 7 bases match TRBD1. The length of the CDR3 is 14 residues. CDR1 SEHNR and CDR2 FQNEAQ come from the germline V gene (reference sequence). V trimming: 3 bases; J trimming: 5 bases; junction bases outside the gene matches: 1. The CDR3 DNA is TGTGCCAGCAGCTTCGGACAGGATAATTCACCCCTCCACTTT. It codes for CASSFGQDNSPLHF.

This clonotype has only a few counts. CDR3 loop: CASSEVPKRGILMNTEAFF. The CDR3 DNA is TGTGCCAGCAGTGAAGTGCCTAAGCGAGGAATACTCATGAACACTGAAGCTTTCTTT. The V gene is TRBV6-1, the J gene TRBJ1-1; D is ambiguous. Germline V CDR1 and CDR2: MNHNS, SASEGT. V shed 1 base and J shed 0 bases, with 21 bases lying between them. CDR3 length equals 19 residues.

The genes are TRBV18 and TRBJ1-5; a weak D match, TRBD1 (5 bases). V was cut by 3 bases and J by 4 bases, with 16 bases left in between. The CDR3 loop spans 16 amino acids. Germline V gene data show CDR1 as KGHSH and CDR2 as LQKENI. The CDR3 sequence: CASSPMGTLVNQPQHF. CDR3 in DNA: TGTGCCAGCTCACCGATGGGGACTTTAGTGAATCAGCCCCAGCATTTT.

This clonotype was seen more than once but under ten times. V and J are TRBV7-2 and TRBJ2-7; 11 bases map to TRBD2. Germline values: CDR1 SGHTA, CDR2 FQGNSA. Trimming at V came to 3 bases and at J to 5 bases, leaving 3 bases not matched to a gene. CDR3 length: 14 amino acids. The CDR3 reads CASSFSGRENEQYF. The CDR3 region has the DNA TGTGCCAGCAGCTTTAGCGGGAGGGAAAACGAGCAGTACTTC. The entire variable domain, with the rest obtained from reference TRBV7-2 and TRBJ2-7, is as follows: GAGVSQSPSNKVTEKGKDVELRCDPISGHTALYWYRQSLGQGLEFLIYFQGNSAPDKSGLPSDRFSAERTGGSVSTLTIQRTQQEDSAVYLCASSFSGRENEQYFGPGTRLTVT.